This T cell receptor beta chain was observed in a study of T cell changes during pregnancy in multiple sclerosis. Generated by immunoSEQ multiplex PCR, the TCRdb table keeps only in-frame clones and is missing some. The sample lists approximately 84,000 clones, about 94% occurring once. Germline-derived CDR1 and CDR2 are SGHTA and FQGTGA. CDR3 length: 13 amino acids. V was pared by 5 bases and J by 4 bases, with 4 bases of the junction left unmatched. The sequence derives from a female donor with multiple sclerosis, enrolled in a pregnancy study. The V and J genes are TRBV7-3 and TRBJ1-1; 7 positions match TRBD1. Specimen: peripheral blood, collected in the third trimester of pregnancy. CDR3 nucleotide sequence: TGTGCCAGCAGCAAGGGGGCGGGCACTGAAGCTTTCTTT. Translated, it gives CASSKGAGTEAFF.